The sequence of this T cell receptor beta chain was determined in a study of T cells in localized non-small cell lung cancer. Study results and caveats: A single tumor region was sequenced, leaving heterogeneity possible. Adjacent lung held a median roughly 60 of the top 100 tumor clones. Greater T cell density in blood accompanied longer overall survival.

Points on this clone: The antigen is not known.

Using immunoSEQ multiplex PCR, the repertoire was profiled, and TCRdb retains in-frame clones only, with some absent. This table holds some 38,000 clones, roughly 90% found once. This TCR was recovered from a male donor at least 60 years old with stage II lung adenocarcinoma. Here the sequenced sample was peripheral blood mononuclear cells, taken before any cancer treatment.

The CDR3 bases are TGTGCCAGCAGCTTAGGACTAGCGGGACCGTACGAGCAGTACTTC. Translated, it gives CASSLGLAGPYEQYF. The V gene is TRBV11-1, the J gene TRBJ2-7; the match to TRBD2 covers 11 bases. Germline lookup yields CDR1 SGHAT and CDR2 FQDESV (reference sequence). This CDR3 is 15 amino acids long. The J segment lost 4 bases and the V segment lost 1 base, leaving 3 bases of the junction unmatched.